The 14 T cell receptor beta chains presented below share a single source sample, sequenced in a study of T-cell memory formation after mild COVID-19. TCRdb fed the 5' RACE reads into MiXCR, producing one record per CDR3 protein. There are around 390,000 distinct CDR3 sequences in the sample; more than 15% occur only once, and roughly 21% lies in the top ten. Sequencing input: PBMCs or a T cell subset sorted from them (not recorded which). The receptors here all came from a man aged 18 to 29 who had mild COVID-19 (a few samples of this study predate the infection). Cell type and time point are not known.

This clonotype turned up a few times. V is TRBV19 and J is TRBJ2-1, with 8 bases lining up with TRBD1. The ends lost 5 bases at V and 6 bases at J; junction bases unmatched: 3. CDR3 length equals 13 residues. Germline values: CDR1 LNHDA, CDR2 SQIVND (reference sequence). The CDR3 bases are TGTGCCAGTAGTCAAGGACAGGGCAATGAGCAGTTCTTC. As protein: CASSQGQGNEQFF.

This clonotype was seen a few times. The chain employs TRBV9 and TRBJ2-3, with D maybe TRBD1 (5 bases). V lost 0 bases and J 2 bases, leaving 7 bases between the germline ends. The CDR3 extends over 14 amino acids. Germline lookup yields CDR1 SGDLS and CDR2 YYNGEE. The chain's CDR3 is CASSVVDITDTQYF. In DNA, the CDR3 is TGTGCCAGCAGCGTAGTGGACATCACAGATACGCAGTATTTT. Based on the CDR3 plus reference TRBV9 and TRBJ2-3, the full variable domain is DSGVTQTPKHLITATGQRVTLRCSPRSGDLSVYWYQQSLDQGLQFLIQYYNGEERAKGNILERFSAQQFPDLHSELNLSSLELGDSALYFCASSVVDITDTQYFGPGTRLTVL.

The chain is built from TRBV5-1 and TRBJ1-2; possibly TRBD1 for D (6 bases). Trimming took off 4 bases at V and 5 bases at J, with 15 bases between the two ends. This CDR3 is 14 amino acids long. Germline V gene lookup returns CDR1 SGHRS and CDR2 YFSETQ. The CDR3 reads CASSGTQGDYGYTF. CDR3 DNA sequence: TGCGCCAGCAGCGGTACACAGGGAGATTATGGCTACACCTTC.

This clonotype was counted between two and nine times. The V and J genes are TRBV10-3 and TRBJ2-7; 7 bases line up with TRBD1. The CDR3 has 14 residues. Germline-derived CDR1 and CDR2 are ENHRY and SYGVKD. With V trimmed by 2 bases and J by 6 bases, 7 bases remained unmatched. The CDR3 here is CAISETGVRGEQYF. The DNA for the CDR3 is TGTGCCATCAGTGAGACAGGGGTCCGCGGCGAGCAGTACTTC.

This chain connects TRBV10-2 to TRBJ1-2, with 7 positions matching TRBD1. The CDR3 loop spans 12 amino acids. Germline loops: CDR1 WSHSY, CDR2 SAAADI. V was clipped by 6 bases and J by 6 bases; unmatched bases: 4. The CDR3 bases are TGCGCCAGCAGCCCAGGGGGGCATGGCTACACCTTC. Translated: CASSPGGHGYTF.

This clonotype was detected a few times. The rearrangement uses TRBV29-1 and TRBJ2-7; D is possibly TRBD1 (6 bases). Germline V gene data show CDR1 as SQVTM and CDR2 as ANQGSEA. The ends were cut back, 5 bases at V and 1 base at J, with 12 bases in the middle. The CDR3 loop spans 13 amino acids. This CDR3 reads CSVSNTGSYEQYV. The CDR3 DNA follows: TGCAGCGTTTCCAATACAGGGTCCTACGAGCAGTACGTC.

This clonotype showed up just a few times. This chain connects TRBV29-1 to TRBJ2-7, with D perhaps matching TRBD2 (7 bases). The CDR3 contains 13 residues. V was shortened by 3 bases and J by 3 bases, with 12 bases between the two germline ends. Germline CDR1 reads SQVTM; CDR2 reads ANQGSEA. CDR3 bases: TGCAGCGTTGAGGAGGGGGGGATCTACGAGCAGTACTTC. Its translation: CSVEEGGIYEQYF.

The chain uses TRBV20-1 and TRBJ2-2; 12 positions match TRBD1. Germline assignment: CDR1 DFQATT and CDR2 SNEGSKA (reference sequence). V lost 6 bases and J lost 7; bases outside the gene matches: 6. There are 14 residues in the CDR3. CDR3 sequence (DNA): TGCAGTGCCCCGGGACAGGGGGCCGGCGGGGAGCTGTTTTTT. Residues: CSAPGQGAGGELFF.

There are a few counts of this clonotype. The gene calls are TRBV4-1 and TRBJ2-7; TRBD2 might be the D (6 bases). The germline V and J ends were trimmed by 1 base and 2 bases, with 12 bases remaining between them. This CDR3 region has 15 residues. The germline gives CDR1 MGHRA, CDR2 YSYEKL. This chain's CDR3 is CASSQGFGRAYEQYV. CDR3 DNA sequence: TGCGCCAGCAGCCAAGGATTCGGGAGAGCCTACGAGCAGTACGTC.

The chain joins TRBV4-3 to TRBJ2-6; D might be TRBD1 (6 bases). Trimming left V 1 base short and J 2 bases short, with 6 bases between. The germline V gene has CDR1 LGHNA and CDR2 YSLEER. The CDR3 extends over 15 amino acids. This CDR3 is CASSQGQAGANVLTF. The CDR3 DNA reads TGCGCCAGCAGCCAAGGACAGGCTGGGGCCAACGTCCTGACTTTC.

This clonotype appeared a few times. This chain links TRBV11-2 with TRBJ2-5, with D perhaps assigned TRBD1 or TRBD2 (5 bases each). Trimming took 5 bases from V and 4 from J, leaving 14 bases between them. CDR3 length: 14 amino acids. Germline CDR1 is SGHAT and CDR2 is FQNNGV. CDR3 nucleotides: TGTGCCAGCAGCGACCGGGACGTGGGAGAGACCCAGTACTTC. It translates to CASSDRDVGETQYF.

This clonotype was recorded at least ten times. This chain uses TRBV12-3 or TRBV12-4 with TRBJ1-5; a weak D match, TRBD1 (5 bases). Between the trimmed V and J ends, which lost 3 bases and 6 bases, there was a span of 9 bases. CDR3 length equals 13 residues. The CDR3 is CASSLEGPQPQHF. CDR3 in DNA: TGTGCCAGCAGTTTGGAGGGGCCTCAGCCCCAGCATTTT.

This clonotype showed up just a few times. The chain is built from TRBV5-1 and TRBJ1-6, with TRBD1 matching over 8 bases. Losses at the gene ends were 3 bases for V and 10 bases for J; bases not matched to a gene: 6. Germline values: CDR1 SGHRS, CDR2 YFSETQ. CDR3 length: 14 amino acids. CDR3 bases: TGCGCCAGCAGCTCCGAGACAGGGGTATCACCCCTCCACTTT. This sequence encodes CASSSETGVSPLHF.

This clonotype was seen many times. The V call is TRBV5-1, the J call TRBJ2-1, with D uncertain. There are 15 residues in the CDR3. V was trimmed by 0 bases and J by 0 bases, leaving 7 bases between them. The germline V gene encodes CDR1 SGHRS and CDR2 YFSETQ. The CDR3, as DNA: TGCGCCAGCAGCTTGGACCCATCCTCCTACAATGAGCAGTTCTTC. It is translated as CASSLDPSSYNEQFF.